The clone carrying this T cell receptor beta chain was detected a few times. The antigen remains undetermined. The sequencing depth, 1 in 200,000 to 1 in 1 million T cells, was the target. Repertoires were generated with immunoSEQ multiplex PCR, while TCRdb's copy carries only in-frame clones and drops some. Found here are 250,000 to 350,000 clones, 65% to 85% of them singletons; the top ten hold about 5.3%. The data originate from a study of cytotoxic CD8 clonotypes in ibrutinib-treated CLL. Study-wide results and caveats: Clonality increased at ibrutinib response, then returned toward baseline at progression.

The ends were cut back, 4 bases at V and 5 bases at J, with 9 bases in the middle. Germline V CDR1 and CDR2: MGHRA, YSYEKL. The CDR3 runs to 14 residues. The rearrangement uses TRBV4-1 and TRBJ1-6; D perhaps matches TRBD1 (6 bases). Sequenced here: PBMCs, sampled at disease progression, from a patient treated with ibrutinib. This receptor was identified in a human donor with chronic lymphocytic leukemia. The CDR3 region is CASSPTGNNSPLHF. The CDR3 nucleotides read TGCGCCAGCAGCCCCACAGGGAATAATTCACCCCTCCACTTT.